The 7 T cell receptor beta chains given below trace back to one sample, sequenced in a study of control samples from healthy donors and cancer patients. Here immunoSEQ multiplex PCR was the method, and the copy in TCRdb shows in-frame clones only, minus some. The table shows under 80,000 clones, with around 95% occurring only once. Input material: blood. These receptor sequences come from a middle-aged woman in good health.

This chain uses TRBV7-9 with TRBJ1-2, with D hard to call. The CDR3 spans 12 residues. In germline, CDR1 is SEHNR, CDR2 FQNEAQ (reference sequence). Trimming left V 2 bases short and J 8 bases short, with 9 bases between. CDR3 in amino acids: CASSLTPRGYTF. In DNA, the CDR3 is TGTGCCAGCAGCTTAACCCCCCGGGGCTACACCTTC.

The rearrangement joins TRBV15 to TRBJ1-2; 8 nucleotides agree with TRBD1. The V segment lost 11 bases and the J segment 7 bases; nucleotides outside the gene matches: 21. The germline V gene has CDR1 LNHNV and CDR2 YYDKDF (reference sequence). The CDR3 is 16 amino acids. For the CDR3, the DNA is TGTGCCTATAAAACCCCTTCCCCCAGGGGGCTCTGTGGCTACACCTTC. Amino acid sequence: CAYKTPSPRGLCGYTF.

This sequence joins TRBV4-3 and TRBJ2-3; 7 nucleotides match TRBD2. The CDR3 has 18 residues. Germline CDR1 is LGHNA and CDR2 is YSLEER. V gave up 0 bases and J gave up 2 bases; unmatched junction bases: 11. The CDR3, as DNA: TGCGCCAGCAGCCAAGATCTCTGGGACTACCTCACCACAGATACGCAGTATTTT. This gives the protein CASSQDLWDYLTTDTQYF.

The chain recombines TRBV29-1 with TRBJ1-1; perhaps TRBD1 as D (5 bases). The CDR3 spans 13 residues. The V gene lost 2 bases and the J gene lost 5 bases, with 12 bases spanning the gap. Germline values: CDR1 SQVTM, CDR2 ANQGSEA. CDR3 loop: CSVEYGGRTEAFF. In DNA form, the CDR3 reads TGCAGCGTTGAATATGGGGGGAGGACTGAAGCTTTCTTT.

The chain has TRBV10-3 and TRBJ2-5, with 7 bases matching TRBD2. Germline V lookup: CDR1 ENHRY, CDR2 SYGVKD. V lost 4 bases and J lost 1; bases outside the gene matches: 3. This CDR3 has 14 amino acids. The CDR3 DNA reads as TGTGCCATCAGTGGTGCGGGAGTCCAAGAGACCCAGTACTTC. Translated: CAISGAGVQETQYF.

DNA of the CDR3: TGTGCCAGCAGGGGACTAGCGGGAGACTCCTACAATGAGCAGTTCTTC. It specifies CASRGLAGDSYNEQFF. The chain employs TRBV25-1 and TRBJ2-1; TRBD2 matches at 14 bases. The J segment lost 0 bases and the V segment lost 6 bases, leaving 1 base of the junction unmatched. Per germline, CDR1 MGHDK and CDR2 SYGVNS. CDR3 length: 16 residues.

Here the CDR3 reads CASSTSDRGQTQYF. The CDR3, as DNA: TGTGCCAGCAGTACCTCGGACAGGGGACAGACCCAGTACTTC. The chain is built from TRBV6-2 or TRBV6-3 and TRBJ2-5; 9 bases agree with TRBD1. CDR1 MNHEY and CDR2 SVGEGT come from the germline V gene. J gave up 6 bases and V 5 bases, and 7 bases lay outside the gene matches. This CDR3 region has 14 residues.